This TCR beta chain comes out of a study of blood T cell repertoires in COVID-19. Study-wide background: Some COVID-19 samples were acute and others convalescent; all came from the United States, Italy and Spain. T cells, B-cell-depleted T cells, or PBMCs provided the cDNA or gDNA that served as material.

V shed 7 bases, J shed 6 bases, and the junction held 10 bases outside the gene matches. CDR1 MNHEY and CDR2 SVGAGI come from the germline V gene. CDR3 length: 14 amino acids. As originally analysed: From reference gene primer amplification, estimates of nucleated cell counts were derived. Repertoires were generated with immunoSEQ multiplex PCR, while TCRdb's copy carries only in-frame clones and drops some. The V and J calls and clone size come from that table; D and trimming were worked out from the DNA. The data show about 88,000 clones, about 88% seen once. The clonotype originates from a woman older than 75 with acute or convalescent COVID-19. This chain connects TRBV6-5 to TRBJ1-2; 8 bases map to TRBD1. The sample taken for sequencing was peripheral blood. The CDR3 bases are TGTGCCAGCATCGGGACAGGAGGGCTGCATGGCTACACCTTC. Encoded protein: CASIGTGGLHGYTF.